These 9 T cell receptor beta chains share one sample of origin, sequenced in a study of shared clonotypes between healthy human individuals. Assay used: immunoSEQ multiplex PCR; TCRdb lists only in-frame clones, some missing. The sample has 2.5 million or so clones; approximately 90% are singletons. The specimen was naive CD4+ T cells sorted from blood. The subset: CD45RA+ positively selected. The receptors shown here come from a man aged 18 to 29 in good health.

The chain's CDR3 is CASSLGSLAGGFSYNEQFF. DNA for the CDR3: TGTGCCAGCAGCTTAGGTAGTCTAGCGGGAGGCTTCTCCTACAATGAGCAGTTCTTC. The rearrangement links TRBV7-9 to TRBJ2-1; 11 nucleotides match TRBD2. Losses at the gene ends were 1 base for V and 0 bases for J; bases not matched to a gene: 8. CDR3 length equals 19 residues. The germline V gene has CDR1 SEHNR and CDR2 FQNEAQ (reference sequence).

The chain joins TRBV11-3 to TRBJ2-1; 11 nucleotides align to TRBD2. Germline values: CDR1 SGHNT, CDR2 YENEEA. V trimming: 5 bases; J trimming: 1 base; junction bases outside the gene matches: 7. This CDR3 region has 17 residues. In DNA form, the CDR3 reads TGTGCCAGCAGCCGCCGTGGGACTAGCGGATCCTACAATGAGCAGTTCTTC. This gives the protein CASSRRGTSGSYNEQFF.

The chain has TRBV11-2 and TRBJ2-7; D is perhaps TRBD1 (6 bases). This CDR3 has 15 amino acids. V lost 5 bases and J 2 bases, leaving 16 bases between the germline ends. Germline loops: CDR1 SGHAT, CDR2 FQNNGV. Here the CDR3 reads CASSKQGPSTYEQYF. The CDR3 DNA is TGTGCCAGCAGCAAACAGGGACCCTCGACCTACGAGCAGTACTTC. The complete variable domain, with remaining parts taken from reference TRBV11-2 and TRBJ2-7, reads EAGVAQSPRYKIIEKRQSVAFWCNPISGHATLYWYQQILGQGPKLLIQFQNNGVVDDSQLPKDRFSAERLKGVDSTLKIQPAKLEDSAVYLCASSKQGPSTYEQYFGPGTRLTVT.

Only one count was recorded for this clone. The chain is built from TRBV6-5 and TRBJ1-6, with D perhaps matching TRBD1 (5 bases). The CDR3 covers 13 residues. V was pared by 4 bases and J by 10 bases, with 11 bases between. Germline values: CDR1 MNHEY, CDR2 SVGAGI. This chain's CDR3 is CASSLNRDSPLHF. The CDR3 DNA reads as TGTGCCAGCAGTTTAAACCGGGACTCACCCCTCCACTTT.

Points on this clone: Other DNA sequences from this sample encode an identical CDR3 as well. The J gene is TRBJ2-7, the V gene TRBV6-5; a weak D match, TRBD1 (5 bases). The CDR3 sequence is 13 residues long. Trimming removed 6 bases from V and 3 bases from J, with 12 bases in between. Per the germline V gene, CDR1 is MNHEY and CDR2 is SVGAGI. The CDR3 bases are TGTGCCAGCAGCCGAAGACAGAGCTACGAGCAGTACTTC. This codes for CASSRRQSYEQYF.

This chain connects TRBV6-6 to TRBJ1-1, with 7 bases matching TRBD1. The J segment lost 5 bases and the V segment lost 6 bases, leaving 9 bases of the junction unmatched. This CDR3 is 14 amino acids long. Germline V gene lookup returns CDR1 MNHNY and CDR2 SVGAGI (reference sequence). The CDR3 bases are TGTGCCAGCAGATATCAGACAGGGAATACTGAAGCTTTCTTT. Protein: CASRYQTGNTEAFF.

The V call is TRBV28, the J call TRBJ1-2; D not resolved. The CDR3 contains 11 residues. Trimming left V 7 bases short and J 7 bases short, with 10 bases between. Germline V gene sequence: CDR1 MDHEN, CDR2 SYDVKM. CDR3 DNA: TGTGCCAGCAATTGGGGAAGTGGCTACACCTTC. Protein sequence: CASNWGSGYTF.

V usage is TRBV28 and J usage is TRBJ1-2, with D perhaps TRBD1 (5 bases). Germline assignment: CDR1 MDHEN and CDR2 SYDVKM. V lost 10 bases and J 2 bases, leaving 20 bases between the germline ends. The CDR3 has 15 amino acids. CDR3 loop: CATRPAGTANYGYTF. CDR3 nucleotide sequence: TGTGCCACCCGACCCGCCGGGACTGCGAACTATGGCTACACCTTC.

This chain connects TRBV19 to TRBJ1-5; D not certain. The V gene's germline CDR1 is LNHDA and CDR2 SQIVND (reference sequence). V was cut by 2 bases and J by 4 bases, with 9 bases left in between. The CDR3 consists of 14 residues. CDR3 sequence (DNA): TGTGCCAGTAGTATATGGGCGGGGAATCAGCCCCAGCATTTT. Amino acid sequence: CASSIWAGNQPQHF.